This T cell receptor beta chain was obtained from a study of early T cells in non-severe SARS-CoV-2 infection. At the level of the study: RNA in bulk from unsorted whole blood was sequenced, and chains were unpaired.

This clonotype was seen at least ten times. Its antigen remains unknown. Unmatched junction bases numbered 3, after V lost 0 bases and J lost 5 bases. The CDR3 loop spans 15 amino acids. Germline assignment: CDR1 MRHNA and CDR2 SNTAGT. General study findings and limits: Lookups in VDJdb leaned toward anti-spike CD8 responses and missed private and CD4 specificities.

Unique molecular identifiers were added to individual cDNA molecules. TCRdb called the 5' RACE reads again in MiXCR, with one record for every CDR3 protein. The sample has approximately 69,000 distinct CDR3 sequences, 12% seen once. The chain joins TRBV6-4 to TRBJ2-2; 7 nucleotides agree with TRBD2. Specimen: whole blood. This receptor was obtained from an adult who was a healthcare worker with PCR-confirmed SARS-CoV-2 infection or an uninfected control (not recorded which). The CDR3 region is CASSDSGLHTGELFF. CDR3 in DNA: TGTGCCAGCAGTGACTCGGGACTACATACCGGGGAGCTGTTTTTT.